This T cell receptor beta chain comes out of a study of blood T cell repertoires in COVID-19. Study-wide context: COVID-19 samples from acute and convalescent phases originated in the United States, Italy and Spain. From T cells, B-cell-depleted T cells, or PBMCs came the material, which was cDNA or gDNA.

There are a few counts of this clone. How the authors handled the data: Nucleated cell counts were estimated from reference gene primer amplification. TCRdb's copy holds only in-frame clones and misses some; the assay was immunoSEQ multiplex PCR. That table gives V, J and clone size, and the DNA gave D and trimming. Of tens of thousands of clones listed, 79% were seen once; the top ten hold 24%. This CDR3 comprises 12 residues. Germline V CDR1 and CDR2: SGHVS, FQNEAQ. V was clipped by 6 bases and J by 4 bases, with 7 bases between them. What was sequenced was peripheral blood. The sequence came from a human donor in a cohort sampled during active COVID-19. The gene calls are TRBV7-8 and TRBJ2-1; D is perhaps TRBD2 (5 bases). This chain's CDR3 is CASREGYNEQFF. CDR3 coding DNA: TGTGCCAGCAGAGAGGGTTACAATGAGCAGTTCTTC.